This TCR beta chain was recovered during a study of vaccination and CD4 T cells after COVID-19. On the study more broadly: Vaccination of participants consisted of two doses of either BNT162b2 or mRNA-1273 vaccine. Cells were stimulated with overlapping spike peptide pools from SARS-CoV-2, HCoV-NL63, HCoV-OC43 and HCoV-229E. Findings of the study overall: Post-vaccination, and not before, a median roughly 86% of reactive clones appeared in convalescent patients. Post-vaccination reactive clonotypes (median approximately 38) did not differ significantly from post-infection (about 20).

Treatment meaning: roughly 10-day PBMC culture with coronavirus spike peptide pools or control peptides (ViraFEST assay). CDR1 and CDR2 from the germline V gene are SGHVS and FQNEAQ. The CDR3 is 13 amino acids. V lost 5 bases and J lost 4, with 12 bases in between. Note on this clonotype: Its antigen is as yet unknown.

Oncomine TCR Beta short-read sequencing was applied to DNA from cultured CD4+ T cells. A single record per CDR3 protein comes from TCRdb applying MiXCR to the PCR reads. The sample gives around 26,000 distinct CDR3 sequences, approximately 37% of which show up once; roughly 11% is in the top ten. Source material: CD4+ T cells from blood, cultured in vitro. The receptor's source is a human donor who had recovered from COVID-19. J is TRBJ2-7 and V is TRBV7-8, with a possible D match to TRBD1 (6 bases). The DNA for the CDR3 is TGTGCCAGCAGCCAAGACAGGAGATACGAGCAGTACTTC. This encodes CASSQDRRYEQYF.